The 5 T cell receptor beta chains below were found in one sample sequenced in a study of blood T cell repertoires in COVID-19. Data came from immunoSEQ multiplex PCR; TCRdb stores just in-frame clones and leaves some out. The sample yields about 15,000 clones, about 80% seen once. Sample: peripheral blood. The receptor set was obtained from a man between 65 and 80 years old with active or convalescent COVID-19.

The chain has TRBV3-1 (or the pseudogene TRBV3-2) and TRBJ2-2, with a weak D call TRBD2 (6 bases). Germline V CDR1 and CDR2: LGHDT, YNNKEL (reference sequence). The length of the CDR3 is 14 residues. V was trimmed by 5 bases and J by 2 bases, leaving 9 bases between them. The CDR3 reads CASSGLLNTGELFF. The CDR3 DNA sequence: TGTGCCAGCAGCGGACTACTTAACACCGGGGAGCTGTTTTTT.

V is TRBV2 and J is TRBJ2-3; the D gene is possibly TRBD2 (7 bases). The CDR3 consists of 13 residues. V was shortened by 9 bases and J by 0 bases, with 10 bases between the two germline ends. From germline, CDR1 is SNHLY and CDR2 FYNNEI. Written as DNA, the CDR3 is TGTGCCAGGGGGGGGCTGAGCACAGATACGCAGTATTTT. It encodes CARGGLSTDTQYF. The whole variable domain, filled in from reference TRBV2 and TRBJ2-3, reads EPEVTQTPSHQVTQMGQEVILRCVPISNHLYFYWYRQILGQKVEFLVSFYNNEISEKSEIFDDQFSVERPDGSNFTLKIRSTKLEDSAMYFCARGGLSTDTQYFGPGTRLTVL.

This clone was observed at least ten times. The V gene is TRBV4-3, the J gene TRBJ2-1; 11 nucleotides align to TRBD1. The CDR3 totals 16 residues. The V gene end was trimmed by 0 bases and the J gene end by 6 bases; junction bases not matched to a gene: 4. Germline CDR1 LGHNA, CDR2 YSLEER. The chain's CDR3 is CASSQDFGTGGNEQFF. The CDR3 DNA reads TGCGCCAGCAGCCAAGATTTTGGGACAGGGGGCAATGAGCAGTTCTTC.

V is TRBV6-4 and J is TRBJ2-1; 9 bases fit TRBD2. The germline gives CDR1 MRHNA, CDR2 SNTAGT. J gave up 9 bases and V 3 bases, and 15 bases lay outside the gene matches. This CDR3 has 17 amino acids. The CDR3 nucleotides are TGTGCCAGCAGTGAGGGGAGCGGGGGGCCCACCTCGGGTGAGCAGTTCTTC. It encodes CASSEGSGGPTSGEQFF.

This clone was detected a few times. This chain uses TRBV2 with TRBJ2-7; D is undetermined. This CDR3 is built from 15 residues. CDR1 is SNHLY, CDR2 FYNNEI, per germline. V was trimmed by 10 bases and J by 2 bases, leaving 21 bases between them. The CDR3 nucleotides read TGTGCCACCACCTTAGGAGAGCGAACAACCTACGAGCAGTACTTC. Translating gives CATTLGERTTYEQYF.